This T cell receptor (beta chain) was identified during a study of T cell repertoires in cytomegalovirus infection. From the reads, TCRdb called clonotypes with MiXCR, one entry per CDR3 protein. This sample carries about 180,000 distinct CDR3 sequences, roughly an eighth of them seen once, and the ten largest clones take roughly 27%. This clonotype has ten or more counts. The germline CDR1 and CDR2 sequences are SGHTA and FQGNSA. V lost 2 bases to trimming and J lost 4 bases; unmatched junction nucleotides: 6. The CDR3 has 15 residues. This TCR came from a human donor in good health (CMV status not recorded). Some clones in this sample may be carry-over from other donors' samples. Sequences were obtained from PBMCs. The chain has TRBV7-2 and TRBJ2-7, with TRBD2 identical over 9 bases. The CDR3 DNA follows: TGTGCCAGCAGCTTAAGGGTAGCGGGAGTGTACGAGCAGTACTTC. Translating gives CASSLRVAGVYEQYF.